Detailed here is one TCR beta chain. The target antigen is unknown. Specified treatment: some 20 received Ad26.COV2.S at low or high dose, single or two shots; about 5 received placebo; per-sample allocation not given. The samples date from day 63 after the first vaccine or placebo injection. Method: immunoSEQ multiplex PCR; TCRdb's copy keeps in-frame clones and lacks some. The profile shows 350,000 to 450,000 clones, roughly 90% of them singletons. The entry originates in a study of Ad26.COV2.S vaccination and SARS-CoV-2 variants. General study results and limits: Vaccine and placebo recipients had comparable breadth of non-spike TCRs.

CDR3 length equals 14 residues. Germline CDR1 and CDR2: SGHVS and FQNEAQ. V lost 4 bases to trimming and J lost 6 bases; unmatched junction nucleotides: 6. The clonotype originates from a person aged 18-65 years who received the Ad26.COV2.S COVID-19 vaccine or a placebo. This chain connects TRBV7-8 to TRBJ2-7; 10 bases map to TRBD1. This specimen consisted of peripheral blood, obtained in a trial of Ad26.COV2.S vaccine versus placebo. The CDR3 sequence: CASSSTGQGGEQYF. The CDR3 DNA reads TGTGCCAGCAGCTCGACTGGACAGGGGGGCGAGCAGTACTTC.